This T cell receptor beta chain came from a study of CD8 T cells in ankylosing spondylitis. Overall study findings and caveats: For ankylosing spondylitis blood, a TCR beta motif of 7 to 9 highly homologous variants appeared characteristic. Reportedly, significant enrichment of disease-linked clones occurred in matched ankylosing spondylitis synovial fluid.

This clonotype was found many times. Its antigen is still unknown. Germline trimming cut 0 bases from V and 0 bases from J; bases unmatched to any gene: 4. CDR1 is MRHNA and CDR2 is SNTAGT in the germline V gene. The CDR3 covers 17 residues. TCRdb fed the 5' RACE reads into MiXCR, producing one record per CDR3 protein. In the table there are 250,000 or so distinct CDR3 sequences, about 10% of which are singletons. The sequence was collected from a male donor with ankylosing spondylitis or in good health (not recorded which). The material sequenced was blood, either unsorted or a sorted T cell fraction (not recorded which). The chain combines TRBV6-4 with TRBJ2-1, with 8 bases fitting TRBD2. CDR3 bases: TGTGCCAGCAGTGACTCCTTTCGGGGGGGCTCCTACAATGAGCAGTTCTTC. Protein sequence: CASSDSFRGGSYNEQFF.